This T cell receptor (beta chain) was sequenced for a study of T cells in Graves' hyperthyroidism and ophthalmopathy. The germline V gene has CDR1 MNHEY and CDR2 SMNVEV (reference sequence). CDR3 length equals 15 residues. Trimming cost V 6 bases and J 4 bases; bases outside gene matches: 8. This clonotype was seen a few times. Amplified regions were TCR beta CDR3 sequences from RNA transcripts. The TCR CDR3 first-round RT-PCR relied on the HTBI primer set. TCRdb reprocessed the multiplex PCR reads with MiXCR, giving one entry per CDR3 protein. The data hold about 290,000 distinct CDR3 sequences, with roughly an eighth observed a single time.

Source material: blood. The origin of this receptor is a woman in her 40s with Graves' hyperthyroidism. This chain connects TRBV27 to TRBJ2-1; the match to TRBD2 covers 8 bases. This chain's CDR3 is CASRTSGEAYNEQFF. The CDR3 region has the DNA TGTGCCAGCAGAACTAGCGGTGAAGCATACAATGAGCAGTTCTTC.